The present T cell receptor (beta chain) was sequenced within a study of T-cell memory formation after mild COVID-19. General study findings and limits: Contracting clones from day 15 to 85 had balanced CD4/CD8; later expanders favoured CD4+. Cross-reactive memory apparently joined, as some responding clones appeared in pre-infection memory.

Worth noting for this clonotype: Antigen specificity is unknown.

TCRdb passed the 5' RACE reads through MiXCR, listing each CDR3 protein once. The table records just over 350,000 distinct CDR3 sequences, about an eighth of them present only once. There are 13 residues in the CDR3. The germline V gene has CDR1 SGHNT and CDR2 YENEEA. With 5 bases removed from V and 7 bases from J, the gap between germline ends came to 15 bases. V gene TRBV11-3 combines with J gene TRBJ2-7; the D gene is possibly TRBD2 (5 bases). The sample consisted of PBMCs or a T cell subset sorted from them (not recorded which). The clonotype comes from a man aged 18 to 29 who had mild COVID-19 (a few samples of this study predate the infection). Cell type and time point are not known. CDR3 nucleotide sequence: TGTGCCAGCAGCCCAGCTACGGGGTGGGAGCAGTACTTC. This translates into CASSPATGWEQYF.